Detailed here is one TCR beta chain. The source of the sample is a study of blood T cell repertoires in COVID-19. Germline assignment: CDR1 MNHEY and CDR2 SVGAGI. V was pared by 6 bases and J by 4 bases, with 9 bases of the junction left unmatched. This CDR3 region has 15 residues. As processed by the authors: Nucleated cell counts were estimated from reference gene primer amplification. Sequencing was performed with immunoSEQ multiplex PCR; in TCRdb, only in-frame clones are kept and a portion is missing. V, J and clone size were drawn from that table, and D and trimming were deduced from the DNA. The table records 100,000 to 150,000 clones, approximately 81% of them present only once.

Source material: peripheral blood. J is TRBJ2-1 and V is TRBV6-5; TRBD2 matches at 7 bases. This receptor was identified in a man aged 60 to 69 with acute or convalescent COVID-19. CDR3 nucleotides: TGTGCCAGCAGGCTAGCGGCCATGACGTACAATGAGCAGTTCTTC. Its protein is CASRLAAMTYNEQFF.